The 26 T cell receptor beta chains given below trace back to one sample, sequenced in a study of cytomegalovirus exposure and HLA in healthy donors. With 60 Vbeta and 13 Jbeta primers, the PCR was carried out. Profiled with immunoSEQ multiplex PCR; TCRdb holds only in-frame clones, not every one. The table includes around 130,000 clones, 65% to 90% detected once. Sample: PBMCs. The receptors originated from a woman in her forties in good health and CMV-seronegative.

This chain joins TRBV9 and TRBJ1-1; TRBD1 matches 8 bases. The CDR3 contains 16 residues. Germline CDR1 and CDR2: SGDLS and YYNGEE. V lost 1 base to trimming and J lost 4 bases; unmatched junction nucleotides: 9. CDR3: CASSVRDRNIGTEAFF. DNA of the CDR3: TGTGCCAGCAGCGTAAGGGACAGGAATATAGGCACTGAAGCTTTCTTT.

As to this clone: One end of the junction varies from germline; a read error may be responsible. Other DNA variants within this sample encode the same CDR3. The chain combines TRBV11-3 with TRBJ1-3; the match to TRBD1 covers 7 bases. The CDR3 totals 16 residues. CDR1 is SGHNT, CDR2 YENEEA, per germline. CDR3 sequence: CASSVEGAGSGNTIYF. The CDR3 nucleotides read TGTGCCAGCAGCGTAGAGGGGGCCGGCTCTGGAAACACCATATATTTT.

This chain joins TRBV10-3 and TRBJ2-7; 8 nucleotides align to TRBD2. The CDR3 is made up of 13 amino acids. The germline V gene encodes CDR1 ENHRY and CDR2 SYGVKD. V lost 6 bases to trimming and J lost 7 bases; unmatched junction nucleotides: 8. The CDR3 DNA follows: TGTGCCATCAGATCCGGGACTAGTTGGGAGCAGTACTTC. This encodes CAIRSGTSWEQYF.

The rearrangement links TRBV18 to TRBJ1-1, with D perhaps TRBD1 (6 bases). This CDR3 comprises 13 residues. Trimming shortened V by 3 bases and J by 7 bases, and 12 bases separated the two germline ends. Germline values: CDR1 KGHSH, CDR2 LQKENI. The CDR3 coding sequence is TGTGCCAGCTCACCCCAGGGGCAGGGTGAAGCTTTCTTT. It encodes CASSPQGQGEAFF.

The chain is built from TRBV2 and TRBJ1-2; a possible D gene is TRBD1 (6 bases). V was pared by 10 bases and J by 4 bases, with 19 bases between. The CDR3 sequence is 14 residues long. Germline V gene data show CDR1 as SNHLY and CDR2 as FYNNEI. CDR3: CATHTGKVGYGYTF. CDR3 nucleotide sequence: TGTGCCACTCACACAGGGAAGGTCGGCTATGGCTACACCTTC.

The rearrangement uses TRBV7-3 and TRBJ2-1; 15 positions agree with TRBD2. In germline, CDR1 is SGHTA, CDR2 FQGTGA. V lost 5 bases and J lost 8; bases outside the gene matches: 13. The CDR3 extends over 18 amino acids. CDR3 DNA: TGTGCCAGCAGCGGTAGGGGCGGGACTAGCGGGAGGTTCGATGAGCAGTTCTTC. It specifies CASSGRGGTSGRFDEQFF.

The chain joins TRBV15 to TRBJ2-6, with 7 bases fitting TRBD1. There are 14 residues in the CDR3. The V and J ends lost 6 bases and 4 bases, in that order; junction bases with no gene match: 3. Germline CDR1 LNHNV, CDR2 YYDKDF (reference sequence). The CDR3 here is CATSRGLGANVLTF. The CDR3 nucleotides read TGTGCCACCAGTAGGGGGCTCGGGGCCAACGTCCTGACTTTC.

This chain joins TRBV5-4 and TRBJ2-3, with D possibly matching TRBD1 (5 bases). Germline V gives CDR1 SGHNT, CDR2 YYREEE (reference sequence). Trimming removed 2 bases at V and 4 bases at J, with 11 bases between. The CDR3 is made up of 14 amino acids. The DNA for the CDR3 is TGTGCCAGCAGCTTTCCAGGGATCCCAGATACGCAGTATTTT. The encoded protein is CASSFPGIPDTQYF. The full variable domain, rest sourced from reference TRBV5-4 and TRBJ2-3, is ETGVTQSPTHLIKTRGQQVTLRCSSQSGHNTVSWYQQALGQGPQFIFQYYREEENGRGNFPPRFSGLQFPNYSSELNVNALELDDSALYLCASSFPGIPDTQYFGPGTRLTVL.

The genes are TRBV5-4 and TRBJ1-6; D call uncertain. The CDR3 runs 16 residues. Germline V lookup: CDR1 SGHNT, CDR2 YYREEE (reference sequence). Trimming took off 0 bases at V and 2 bases at J, with 9 bases between the two ends. Written as DNA, the CDR3 is TGTGCCAGCAGCTTGGCCCGGGGAACCTATAATTCACCCCTCCACTTT. Its translation: CASSLARGTYNSPLHF.

The chain employs TRBV5-4 and TRBJ1-1; no reliable D call. The germline V gene encodes CDR1 SGHNT and CDR2 YYREEE (reference sequence). The ends were cut back, 2 bases at V and 0 bases at J, with 8 bases in the middle. This CDR3 has 14 residues. The CDR3 sequence is CASSFSQVNTEAFF. CDR3 DNA sequence: TGTGCCAGCAGCTTCTCGCAGGTGAACACTGAAGCTTTCTTT.

The rearrangement joins TRBV5-6 to TRBJ1-4; 7 bases agree with TRBD1. V trimming: 2 bases; J trimming: 7 bases; junction bases outside the gene matches: 8. The germline gives CDR1 SGHDT, CDR2 YYEEEE. The CDR3 contains 15 residues. The CDR3 bases are TGTGCCAGCAGCTTCCCCGGGACAGCTGGTGAAAAACTGTTTTTT. It specifies CASSFPGTAGEKLFF.

This sequence joins TRBV9 and TRBJ2-1; 9 nucleotides match TRBD1. V trimming: 0 bases; J trimming: 8 bases; junction bases outside the gene matches: 6. The CDR3 spans 15 residues. In germline, CDR1 is SGDLS, CDR2 YYNGEE. The CDR3 region is CASSVGGTGFYEQFF. The CDR3 nucleotides read TGTGCCAGCAGCGTAGGTGGGACAGGGTTCTATGAGCAGTTCTTC.

This chain links TRBV19 with TRBJ2-2; a possible D gene is TRBD1 (5 bases). Germline CDR1 reads LNHDA; CDR2 reads SQIVND (reference sequence). There are 15 residues in the CDR3. Trimming pared 2 bases from V and 1 base from J, leaving 8 bases between. The CDR3: CASSINRMNTGELFF. DNA of the CDR3: TGTGCCAGTAGTATAAACAGGATGAACACCGGGGAGCTGTTTTTT.

V usage is TRBV29-1 and J usage is TRBJ2-7; 16 positions match TRBD2. V was pared by 4 bases and J by 5 bases, with 8 bases of the junction left unmatched. CDR3 length: 16 residues. Germline CDR1 and CDR2: SQVTM and ANQGSEA. CDR3 loop: CSVAYPGTSGRDEQYF. In DNA, the CDR3 is TGCAGCGTTGCCTACCCCGGGACTAGCGGGAGGGACGAGCAGTACTTC.

A few counts support this clone. The chain recombines TRBV10-1 with TRBJ1-1, with 10 bases lining up with TRBD1. CDR3 size: 16 residues. Trimming cost V 6 bases and J 3 bases; bases outside gene matches: 10. Germline V gene data show CDR1 as WNHNN and CDR2 as SYGVQD (reference sequence). The CDR3 here is CASRTGQGNEDTEAFF. For the CDR3, the DNA is TGCGCCAGCAGAACGGGACAGGGGAACGAGGACACTGAAGCTTTCTTT.

The V call is TRBV29-1, the J call TRBJ1-2, with D possibly being TRBD1 (5 bases). The CDR3 is 11 residues long. Trimming removed 6 bases at V and 1 base at J, with 6 bases between. Germline V gives CDR1 SQVTM, CDR2 ANQGSEA. The CDR3 sequence is CSVTDNYGYTF. The CDR3 nucleotides read TGCAGCGTGACAGATAACTATGGCTACACCTTC. Variable domain in full (rest from reference TRBV29-1 and TRBJ1-2): SAVISQKPSRDICQRGTSLTIQCQVDSQVTMMFWYRQQPGQSLTLIATANQGSEATYESGFVIDKFPISRPNLTFSTLTVSNMSPEDSSIYLCSVTDNYGYTFGSGTRLTVV.

This chain links TRBV7-2 with TRBJ2-5; D is uncertain. The CDR3 contains 14 residues. The ends were cut back, 5 bases at V and 4 bases at J, with 14 bases in the middle. CDR1 SGHTA and CDR2 FQGNSA come from the germline V gene. The CDR3 spells CASSPPPGGETQYF. CDR3 DNA sequence: TGTGCCAGCAGCCCCCCCCCAGGTGGAGAGACCCAGTACTTC.

This rearrangement joins TRBV11-1 to TRBJ2-2, with 14 bases lining up with TRBD2. The CDR3 totals 19 residues. Germline CDR1 reads SGHAT; CDR2 reads FQDESV (reference sequence). Trimming at V came to 0 bases and at J to 1 base, leaving 4 bases not matched to a gene. Here the CDR3 DNA reads TGTGCCAGCAGCTTAGCCGGGACTAGCGGGAGATGGAACACCGGGGAGCTGTTTTTT. It specifies CASSLAGTSGRWNTGELFF.

This chain joins TRBV29-1 and TRBJ2-7, with TRBD1 identical over 8 bases. CDR1 SQVTM and CDR2 ANQGSEA come from the germline V gene. With 7 bases clipped from V and 2 bases from J, the junction kept 7 bases outside the gene matches. The CDR3 sequence is 13 residues long. The CDR3 DNA is TGCAGCGCCTGGGGGGACAGGACCTACGAGCAGTACTTC. This translates into CSAWGDRTYEQYF.

This chain connects TRBV5-1 to TRBJ2-2, with 9 positions matching TRBD1. Germline V CDR1 and CDR2: SGHRS, YFSETQ. The J segment lost 6 bases and the V segment lost 5 bases, leaving 5 bases of the junction unmatched. The CDR3 is made up of 14 amino acids. CDR3 residues: CASSNTGGSGELFF. In nucleotides, the CDR3 is TGCGCCAGCAGTAACACAGGGGGCTCCGGGGAGCTGTTTTTT.

The chain uses TRBV11-2 and TRBJ1-1; 10 nucleotides agree with TRBD1. Germline V gene lookup returns CDR1 SGHAT and CDR2 FQNNGV. V lost 5 bases to trimming and J lost 3 bases; unmatched junction nucleotides: 9. The CDR3 is 16 residues long. In DNA form, the CDR3 reads TGTGCCAGCAGCCCCCGGACAGGGGGATGGGACACTGAAGCTTTCTTT. It codes for CASSPRTGGWDTEAFF.

The rearrangement uses TRBV15 and TRBJ1-6; 9 positions match TRBD1. The germline V gene has CDR1 LNHNV and CDR2 YYDKDF (reference sequence). V lost 5 bases, J lost 6 bases, and 5 bases stayed unmatched. There are 15 residues in the CDR3. The chain's CDR3 is CATSPRTGANSPLHF. CDR3 nucleotide sequence: TGTGCCACCAGCCCCAGGACAGGGGCTAATTCACCCCTCCACTTT.

The chain recombines TRBV6-1 with TRBJ2-1; maybe TRBD1 (5 bases). V lost 5 bases and J 6 bases, leaving 11 bases between the germline ends. CDR3 length: 13 residues. Germline CDR1 reads MNHNS; CDR2 reads SASEGT. The CDR3: CASSRQTTNEQFF. The DNA for the CDR3 is TGTGCCAGCAGTCGACAGACCACCAATGAGCAGTTCTTC.

The CDR3 here is CASSELQGAGNTIYF. CDR3 DNA: TGCGCCAGCAGTGAGCTACAGGGGGCGGGAAACACCATATATTTT. This chain connects TRBV10-2 to TRBJ1-3; 9 bases map to TRBD1. Germline V CDR1 and CDR2: WSHSY, SAAADI. The CDR3 spans 15 residues. V shed 2 bases, J shed 4 bases, and the junction held 3 bases outside the gene matches.

J is TRBJ1-2 and V is TRBV25-1; a weak D match, TRBD1 (5 bases). The CDR3 consists of 14 residues. V was cut by 4 bases and J by 1 base, with 10 bases left in between. Germline CDR1 is MGHDK and CDR2 is SYGVNS. The CDR3 sequence: CASSAGTGNYGYTF. DNA for the CDR3: TGTGCCAGCAGTGCGGGGACTGGTAACTATGGCTACACCTTC.

The J gene is TRBJ1-5, the V gene TRBV10-3, with D possibly matching TRBD1 (5 bases). This CDR3 is 15 amino acids long. V lost 1 base, J lost 12 bases, and 19 bases lay in between. Germline loops: CDR1 ENHRY, CDR2 SYGVKD. The CDR3 reads CAISEFPQGGRFQHF. The CDR3 nucleotides read TGTGCCATCAGTGAGTTTCCCCAGGGTGGTCGATTCCAGCATTTT.